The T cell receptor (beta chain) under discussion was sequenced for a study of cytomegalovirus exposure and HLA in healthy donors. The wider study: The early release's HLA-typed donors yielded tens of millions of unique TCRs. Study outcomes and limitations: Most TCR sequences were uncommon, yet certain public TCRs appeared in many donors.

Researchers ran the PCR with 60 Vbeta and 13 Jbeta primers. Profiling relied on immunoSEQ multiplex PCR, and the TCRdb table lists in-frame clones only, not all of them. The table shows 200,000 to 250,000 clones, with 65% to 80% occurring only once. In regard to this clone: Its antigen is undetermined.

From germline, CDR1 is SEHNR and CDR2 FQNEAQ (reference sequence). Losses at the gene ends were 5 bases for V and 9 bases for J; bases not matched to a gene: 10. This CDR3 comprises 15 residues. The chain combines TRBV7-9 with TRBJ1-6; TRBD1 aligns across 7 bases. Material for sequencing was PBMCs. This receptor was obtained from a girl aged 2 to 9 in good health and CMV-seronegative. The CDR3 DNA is TGTGCCAGCAGCGGAACGGGACAGCGAGTTTCACCCCTCCACTTT. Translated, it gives CASSGTGQRVSPLHF.